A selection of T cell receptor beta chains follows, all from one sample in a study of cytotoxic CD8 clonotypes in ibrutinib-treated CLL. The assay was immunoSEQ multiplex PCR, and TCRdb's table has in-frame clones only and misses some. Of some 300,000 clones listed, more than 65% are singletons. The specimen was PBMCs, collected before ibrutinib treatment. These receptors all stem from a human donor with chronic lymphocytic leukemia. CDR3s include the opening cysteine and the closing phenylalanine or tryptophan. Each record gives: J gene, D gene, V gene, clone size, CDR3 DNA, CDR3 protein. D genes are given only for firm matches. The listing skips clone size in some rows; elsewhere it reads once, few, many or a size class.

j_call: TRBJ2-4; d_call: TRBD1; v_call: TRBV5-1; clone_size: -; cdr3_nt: TGCGCCAGCAGCTTGACAGGGGGCATAAACATTCAGTACTTC; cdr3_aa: CASSLTGGINIQYF
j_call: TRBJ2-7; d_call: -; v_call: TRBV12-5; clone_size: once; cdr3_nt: TGTGCTAGTGGCAACCCCGGTGCGGGAACCTACGAGCAGTACTTC; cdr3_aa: CASGNPGAGTYEQYF
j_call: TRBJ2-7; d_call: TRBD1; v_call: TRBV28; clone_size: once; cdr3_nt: TGTGCCAGCAGTTTCCAGACAGGGGCGTCCTACGAGCAGTACTTC; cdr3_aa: CASSFQTGASYEQYF
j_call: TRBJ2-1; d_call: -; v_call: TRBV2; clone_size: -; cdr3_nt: TGTGCCAGCAGTGAGCTTTTGCGCCCCAGTTCCTACAATGAGCAGTTCTTC; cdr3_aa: CASSELLRPSSYNEQFF
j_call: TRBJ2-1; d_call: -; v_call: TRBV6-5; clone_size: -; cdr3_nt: TGTGCCAGCAGTCTCGACACATTCAATGAGCAGTTCTTC; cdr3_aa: CASSLDTFNEQFF
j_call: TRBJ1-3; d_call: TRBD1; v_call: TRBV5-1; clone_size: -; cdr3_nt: TGCGCCAGCAGCGATGGGACAGCCGGAAACACCATATATTTT; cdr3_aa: CASSDGTAGNTIYF
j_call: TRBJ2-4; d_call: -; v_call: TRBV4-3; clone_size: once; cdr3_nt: TGCGCCAGCAGCCCTGAGGGGGGAGGGAACATTCAGTACTTC; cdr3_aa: CASSPEGGGNIQYF
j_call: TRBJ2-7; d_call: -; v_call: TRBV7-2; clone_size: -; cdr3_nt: TGTGCCAGCAGCTTATGGGCAGGGGAAACCTACGAGCAGTACTTC; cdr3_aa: CASSLWAGETYEQYF
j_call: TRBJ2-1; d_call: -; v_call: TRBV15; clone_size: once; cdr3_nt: TGTGCCACCAGCGCCCATAGCGTCAATGAGCAGTTCTTC; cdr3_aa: CATSAHSVNEQFF
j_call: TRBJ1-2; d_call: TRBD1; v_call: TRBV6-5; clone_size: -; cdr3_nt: TGTGCCAGCAGTCACCGGGACAGTAACTATGGCTACACCTTC; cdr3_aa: CASSHRDSNYGYTF
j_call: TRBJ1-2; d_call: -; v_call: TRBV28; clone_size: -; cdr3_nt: TGTGCCAGCGGAGGGGTCAGCTATGGCTACACCTTC; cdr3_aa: CASGGVSYGYTF
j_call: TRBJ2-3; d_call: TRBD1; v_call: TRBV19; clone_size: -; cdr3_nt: TGTGCCAGTAGGCCCGGGACAGCGCGCACAGATACGCAGTATTTT; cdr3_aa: CASRPGTARTDTQYF
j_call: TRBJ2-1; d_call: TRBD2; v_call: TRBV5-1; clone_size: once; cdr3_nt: TGCGCCAGCAGCTTGTCTACGCTAGCGGGTTACAATGAGCAGTTCTTC; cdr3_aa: CASSLSTLAGYNEQFF
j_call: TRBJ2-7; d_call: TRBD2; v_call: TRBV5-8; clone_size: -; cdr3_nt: TGTGCCAGCAGCTTGAGGTTTGGACTAGCCCAAACGCCGTACTTC; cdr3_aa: CASSLRFGLAQTPYF
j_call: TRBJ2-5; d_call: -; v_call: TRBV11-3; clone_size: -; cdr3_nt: TGTGCCAGCAGCTTAGCCAGGCAAGAGACCCAGTACTTC; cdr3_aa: CASSLARQETQYF
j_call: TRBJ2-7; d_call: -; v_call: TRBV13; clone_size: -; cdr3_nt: TGTGCCAGCAGCTCGACCGTTAGCGGACCCTACGAGCAGTACTTC; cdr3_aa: CASSSTVSGPYEQYF
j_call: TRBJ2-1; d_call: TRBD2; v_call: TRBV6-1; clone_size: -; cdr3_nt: TGTGCCAGCAGTGAAGTTAGCGGGAGCTCCTACAATGAGCAGTTCTTC; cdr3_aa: CASSEVSGSSYNEQFF
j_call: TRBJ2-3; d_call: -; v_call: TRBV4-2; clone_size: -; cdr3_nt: TGTGCCAGCAGCCAAGATCGTGGGGGCGGGAACACAGATACGCAGTATTTT; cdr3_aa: CASSQDRGGGNTDTQYF
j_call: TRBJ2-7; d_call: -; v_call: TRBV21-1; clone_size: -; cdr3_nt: TGTGCCAGCAGCAAAGAGGGGACCGCAGGCTCTGACAACTACGAGCAGTACTTC; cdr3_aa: CASSKEGTAGSDNYEQYF
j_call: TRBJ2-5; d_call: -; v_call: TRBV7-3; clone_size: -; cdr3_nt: TGTGCCAGCAGCGTCGACAGACAAGAGACCCAGTACTTC; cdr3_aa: CASSVDRQETQYF
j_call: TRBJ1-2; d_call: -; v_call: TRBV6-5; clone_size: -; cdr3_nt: TGTGCCAGCAGTTACTCAGGAACCTATGGCTACACCTTC; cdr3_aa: CASSYSGTYGYTF
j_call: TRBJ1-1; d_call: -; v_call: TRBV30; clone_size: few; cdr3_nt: TGTGCCTGGAGTGTAACGGGATTGAACACTGAAGCTTTCTTT; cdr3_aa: CAWSVTGLNTEAFF
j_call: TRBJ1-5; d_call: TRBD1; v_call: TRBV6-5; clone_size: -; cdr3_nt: TGTGCCAGCAGCCTCCACACAGGGGTGGAACAGCCCCAGCATTTT; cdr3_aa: CASSLHTGVEQPQHF
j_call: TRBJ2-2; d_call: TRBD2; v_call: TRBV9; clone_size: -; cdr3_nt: TGTGCCAGCAGCGAGGGGACTAGTAGGACCGGGGAGCTGTTTTTT; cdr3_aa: CASSEGTSRTGELFF
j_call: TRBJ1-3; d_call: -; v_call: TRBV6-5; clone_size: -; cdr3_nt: TGTGCCAGCAGTTATTTCAGTAAGCCTGGAAACACCATATATTTT; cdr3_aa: CASSYFSKPGNTIYF
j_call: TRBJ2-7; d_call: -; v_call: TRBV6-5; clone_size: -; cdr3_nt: TGTGCCAGCAGTCCCCGGCCCGAGCAGTACTTC; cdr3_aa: CASSPRPEQYF
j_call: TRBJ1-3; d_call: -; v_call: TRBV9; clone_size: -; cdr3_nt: TGTGCCAGCAGCACGACAGTAAACTCTGGAAACACCATATATTTT; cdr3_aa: CASSTTVNSGNTIYF
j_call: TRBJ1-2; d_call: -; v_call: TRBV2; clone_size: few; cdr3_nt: TGTGCCAGCAGTTACCAGGTGGCGAATGTCGGCTACACCTTC; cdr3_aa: CASSYQVANVGYTF
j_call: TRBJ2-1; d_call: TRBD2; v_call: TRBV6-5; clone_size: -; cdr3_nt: TGTGCCAGCAGTTACTATAAGACTAGCAGAGGCAATGAGCAGTTCTTC; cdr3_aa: CASSYYKTSRGNEQFF
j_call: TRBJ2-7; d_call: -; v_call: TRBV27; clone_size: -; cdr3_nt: TGTGCCAGCAGTGATTCGGTAGTCCCGGTGAGCGAGCAGTACTTC; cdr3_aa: CASSDSVVPVSEQYF
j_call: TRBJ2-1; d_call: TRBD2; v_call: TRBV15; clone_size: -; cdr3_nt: TGTGCCACCAGCAGAGGGGGTAGCGGGAGGGCATACAATGAGCAGTTCTTC; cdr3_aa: CATSRGGSGRAYNEQFF
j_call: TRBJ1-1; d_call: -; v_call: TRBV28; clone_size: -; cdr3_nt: TGTGCCAGCCGGAGGGGTGCGAACACTGAAGCTTTCTTT; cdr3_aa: CASRRGANTEAFF
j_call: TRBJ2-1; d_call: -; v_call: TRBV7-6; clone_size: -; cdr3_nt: TGTGCCAGCAGCAAGAGCTCCTACAATGAGCAGTTCTTC; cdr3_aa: CASSKSSYNEQFF
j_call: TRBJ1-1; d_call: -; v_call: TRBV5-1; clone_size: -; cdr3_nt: TGCGCCAGCAGCTTCAGTTCTCGCCCTGGTGCTTTCTTT; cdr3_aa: CASSFSSRPGAFF
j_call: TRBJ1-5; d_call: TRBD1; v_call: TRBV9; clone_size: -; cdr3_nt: TGTGCCAGCAGCCCAGGGGGGGGTTATCAGCCCCAGCATTTT; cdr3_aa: CASSPGGGYQPQHF
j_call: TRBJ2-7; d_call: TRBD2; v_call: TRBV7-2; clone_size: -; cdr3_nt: TGTGCCAGCAGCCGAAGCGGGAGCTCCTACGAGCAGTACTTC; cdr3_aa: CASSRSGSSYEQYF
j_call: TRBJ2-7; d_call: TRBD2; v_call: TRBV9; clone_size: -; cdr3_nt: TGTGCCAGCAGCGTAGTTCCTAGCGGGATCTACGAGCAGTACTTC; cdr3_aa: CASSVVPSGIYEQYF
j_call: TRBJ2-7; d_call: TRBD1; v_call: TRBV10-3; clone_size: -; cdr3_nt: TGTGCCACTCAACCCCGGGACAGGGTAAACGAGCAGTACTTC; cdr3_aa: CATQPRDRVNEQYF
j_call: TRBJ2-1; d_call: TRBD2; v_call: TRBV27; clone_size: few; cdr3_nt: TGTGCCAGCCGTGCCATAGCGGGAGGGCCGTACAATGAGCAGTTCTTC; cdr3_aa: CASRAIAGGPYNEQFF
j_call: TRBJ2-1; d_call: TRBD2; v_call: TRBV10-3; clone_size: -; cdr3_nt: TGTGCCATCAGTGGGAGCGGGAGTGGGCGCGAGCAGTTCTTC; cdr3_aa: CAISGSGSGREQFF
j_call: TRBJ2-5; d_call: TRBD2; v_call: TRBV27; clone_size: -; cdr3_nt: TGTGCCAGCAGTTTAGGGGCGGGAGGGGAGACCCAGTACTTC; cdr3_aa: CASSLGAGGETQYF
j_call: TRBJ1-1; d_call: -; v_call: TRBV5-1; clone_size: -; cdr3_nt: TGCGCCAGCAGCCCCCGGGGTACAGGCCCGAACACTGAAGCTTTCTTT; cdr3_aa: CASSPRGTGPNTEAFF
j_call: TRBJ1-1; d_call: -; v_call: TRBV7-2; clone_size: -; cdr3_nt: TGTGCCAGCAGCTGGAAAGGGGCTGGAACTGAAGCTTTCTTT; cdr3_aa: CASSWKGAGTEAFF
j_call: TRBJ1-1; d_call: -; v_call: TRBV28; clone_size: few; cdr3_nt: TGTGCCAGCAGAGGGTTGAACACTGAAGCTTTCTTT; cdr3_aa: CASRGLNTEAFF
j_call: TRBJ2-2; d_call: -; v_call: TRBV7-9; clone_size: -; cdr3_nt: TGTGCCAGCAGCTCCCCTCCCGGCCGGGGGGCGGGAACCGGGGAGCTGTTTTTT; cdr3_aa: CASSSPPGRGAGTGELFF
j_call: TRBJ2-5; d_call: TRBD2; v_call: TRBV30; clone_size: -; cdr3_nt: TGTGCCTGGAGCCCGGGACTAGCGCAAGAGACCCAGTACTTC; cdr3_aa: CAWSPGLAQETQYF
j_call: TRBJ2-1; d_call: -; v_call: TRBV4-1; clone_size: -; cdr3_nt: TGCGCCAGCAGCCTTATGGGACCAAGTGAGCAGTTCTTC; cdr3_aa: CASSLMGPSEQFF